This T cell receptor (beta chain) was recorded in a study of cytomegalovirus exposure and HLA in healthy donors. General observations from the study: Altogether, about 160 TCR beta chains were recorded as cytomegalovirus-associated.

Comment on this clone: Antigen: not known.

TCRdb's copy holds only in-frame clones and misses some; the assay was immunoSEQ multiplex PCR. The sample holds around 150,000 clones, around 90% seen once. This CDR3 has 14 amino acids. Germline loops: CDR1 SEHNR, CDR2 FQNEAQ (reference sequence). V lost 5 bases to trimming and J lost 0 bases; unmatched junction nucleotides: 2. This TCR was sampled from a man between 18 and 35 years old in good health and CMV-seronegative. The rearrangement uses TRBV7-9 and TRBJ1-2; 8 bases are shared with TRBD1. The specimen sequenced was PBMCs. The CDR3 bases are TGTGCCAGCAGCCAACAGGGGGCTAACTATGGCTACACCTTC. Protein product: CASSQQGANYGYTF.